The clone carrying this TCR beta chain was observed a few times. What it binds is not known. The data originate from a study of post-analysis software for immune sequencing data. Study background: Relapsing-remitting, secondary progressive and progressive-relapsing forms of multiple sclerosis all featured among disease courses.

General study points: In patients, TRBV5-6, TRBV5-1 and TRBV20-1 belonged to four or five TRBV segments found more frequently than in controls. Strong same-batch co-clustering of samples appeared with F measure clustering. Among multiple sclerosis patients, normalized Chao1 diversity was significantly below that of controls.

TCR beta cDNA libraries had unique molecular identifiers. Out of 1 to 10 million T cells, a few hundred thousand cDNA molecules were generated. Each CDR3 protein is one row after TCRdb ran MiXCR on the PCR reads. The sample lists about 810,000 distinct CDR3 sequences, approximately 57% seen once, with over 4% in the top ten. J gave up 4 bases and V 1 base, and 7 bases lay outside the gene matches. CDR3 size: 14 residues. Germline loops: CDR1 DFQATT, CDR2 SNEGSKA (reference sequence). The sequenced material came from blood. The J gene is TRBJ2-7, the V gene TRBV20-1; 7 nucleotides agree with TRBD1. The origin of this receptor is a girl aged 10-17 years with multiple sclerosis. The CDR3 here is CSARGRGGVYEQYF. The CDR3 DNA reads TGCAGTGCTAGAGGAAGAGGGGGCGTGTACGAGCAGTACTTC.